This T cell receptor (beta chain) was profiled in a study of control samples from healthy donors and cancer patients. The data were produced by immunoSEQ multiplex PCR, yet TCRdb's version contains in-frame clones alone and is incomplete. The profile shows 200,000 or so clones, 85% to 95% of them singletons. This CDR3 is built from 14 residues. Germline V lookup: CDR1 MNHEY, CDR2 SVGAGI. Trimming took off 4 bases at V and 8 bases at J, with 15 bases between the two ends. The sequencing sample was made of blood. The origin of this receptor is a middle-aged man in good health. This rearrangement joins TRBV6-5 to TRBJ2-1; D remains unclear. The CDR3 DNA reads as TGTGCCAGCAGTTCATGGGGAAGTACAGATGAGCAGTTCTTC. Its protein product is CASSSWGSTDEQFF.